The following is a T cell receptor (beta chain) sequence with its context. Its antigen is not identified. Donors were drawn from the approximately 120-subject validation cohort, separate from the 666-subject first cohort. These data originate in a study of cytomegalovirus exposure and HLA in healthy donors. Study results and caveats: Researchers reported that three CMV-associated chains were confirmed in vitro as CMV antigen-specific. According to a subsequent analysis, TCR clusters from the first cohort were inclined to appear together in the roughly 120 validation repertoires.

Profiling relied on immunoSEQ multiplex PCR, and the TCRdb table lists in-frame clones only, not all of them. Of some 130,000 clones in the sample, roughly nine tenths were seen once. The CDR3 runs to 19 residues. Germline V gives CDR1 MDHEN, CDR2 SYDVKM. Unmatched junction bases numbered 14, after V lost 6 bases and J lost 1 base. V gene TRBV28 combines with J gene TRBJ2-3, with 12 bases that match TRBD2. The sample comprised PBMCs. The source of this sequence is a man younger than 35 in good health and CMV-seronegative. CDR3 residues: CASSLEASGRAVGTDTQYF. Written as DNA, the CDR3 is TGTGCCAGCAGCCTTGAGGCTAGCGGGAGGGCCGTAGGCACAGATACGCAGTATTTT.